This T cell receptor (beta chain) was captured in a study of response to subunit inactivated influenza vaccine. Study-level findings and limits: Authors suggested few new T cells are recruited by each seasonal influenza vaccination.

This clonotype showed up just a few times. Antigen: not known. MiXCR, run by TCRdb on the RT-PCR reads, gives a single entry per CDR3 protein. The table has hundreds of thousands of distinct CDR3 sequences, around 14% seen once. This CDR3 has 13 residues. V shed 8 bases and J shed 1 base, with 11 bases lying between them. Looked up from germline, CDR1 is GTSNPN and CDR2 is SVGIG (reference sequence). This TCR was sampled from a man aged 50-60 years who received an inactivated influenza vaccine. The chain is built from TRBV30 and TRBJ2-2; D gene ambiguous. Source: PBMCs from blood, taken roughly 2 weeks before vaccination. The CDR3 region has the DNA TGTGCCGGCAAGACAAGGAACACCGGGGAGCTGTTTTTT. Translated, it gives CAGKTRNTGELFF.